The clone carrying this TCR beta chain was detected a few times. Germline values: CDR1 LGHDT, CDR2 YNNKEL (reference sequence). Between the trimmed V and J ends, which lost 4 bases and 2 bases, there was a span of 13 bases. CDR3 length equals 15 residues. The data were taken from a study of blood T cell repertoires in COVID-19. The wider study: Specimens from acute and convalescent COVID-19 originated in the United States, Italy and Spain.

Methods used by the authors: Counts of nucleated cells, estimated from reference gene primer amplification, were obtained. Only in-frame clones appear in the TCRdb table, and some are missing; sequencing was by immunoSEQ multiplex PCR. That table furnishes V, J and clone size, whereas the DNA furnished D and trimming. The sample shows 200,000 to 250,000 clones, roughly 86% of them seen only once. The chain has TRBV3-1 (or the pseudogene TRBV3-2) and TRBJ2-3, with a possible D match to TRBD2 (7 bases). This sequence was found in a woman of 80 years or more with COVID-19, enrolled during active disease. Sequenced sample: peripheral blood. The DNA for the CDR3 is TGTGCCAGCAGCCCGGGGGGCGTCCTCACAGATACGCAGTATTTT. Translation: CASSPGGVLTDTQYF.